The 26 T cell receptor beta chains below all came from one sample that was sequenced in a study of cytomegalovirus exposure and HLA in healthy donors. The PCR had 60 Vbeta and 13 Jbeta primers. Method: immunoSEQ multiplex PCR; TCRdb's copy keeps in-frame clones and lacks some. The sample contains over 100,000 clones, 82% of which appear only once. The sequenced material came from PBMCs. The source of these receptors is a woman aged 45-60 years in good health and CMV-seropositive.

The chain couples TRBV19 to TRBJ2-3; D gene unclear. This CDR3 contains 14 residues. Germline CDR1 LNHDA, CDR2 SQIVND (reference sequence). V lost 2 bases to trimming and J lost 2 bases, with 8 bases between them. In DNA form, the CDR3 reads TGTGCCAGTAGTATATGGCTTAACACAGATACGCAGTATTTT. Translating gives CASSIWLNTDTQYF.

The chain carries TRBV7-8 and TRBJ2-1; tentatively, D is TRBD1 (6 bases). V lost 5 bases and J lost 3, with 17 bases in between. CDR1 and CDR2 from the germline V gene are SGHVS and FQNEAQ. This CDR3 is built from 16 residues. The CDR3 sequence is CASSVFQGLVYNEQFF. CDR3 bases: TGTGCCAGCAGCGTATTCCAGGGGTTGGTCTACAATGAGCAGTTCTTC.

The chain links TRBV7-9 to TRBJ2-5; D possibly corresponds to TRBD2 (5 bases). The CDR3 is made up of 11 amino acids. CDR1 is SEHNR, CDR2 FQNEAQ, per germline (reference sequence). V was shortened by 8 bases and J by 5 bases, with 9 bases between the two germline ends. This CDR3 reads CASGLGETQYF. CDR3 bases: TGTGCCAGCGGACTGGGTGAGACCCAGTACTTC.

This clone was counted once. V and J are TRBV7-2 and TRBJ2-7, with 7 bases that match TRBD1. Germline CDR1 SGHTA, CDR2 FQGNSA. Losses at the gene ends were 10 bases for V and 5 bases for J; bases not matched to a gene: 14. The CDR3 runs to 14 residues. CDR3 region: CAIRMAGTANEQYF. CDR3 nucleotide sequence: TGTGCCATTCGGATGGCCGGGACAGCCAACGAGCAGTACTTC. Full variable domain (missing parts from reference TRBV7-2 and TRBJ2-7): GAGVSQSPSNKVTEKGKDVELRCDPISGHTALYWYRQSLGQGLEFLIYFQGNSAPDKSGLPSDRFSAERTGGSVSTLTIQRTQQEDSAVYLCAIRMAGTANEQYFGPGTRLTVT.

On this clone itself: The junction shows a germline mismatch at one end, possibly a read error. V is TRBV27 and J is TRBJ1-2; D may be TRBD1 (5 bases). The CDR3 totals 13 residues. CDR1 and CDR2 (germline): MNHEY, SMNVEV (reference sequence). CDR3 loop: CASSLQGNYGCTF. The DNA for the CDR3 is TGTGCCAGCAGCTTGCAGGGAAACTATGGCTGCACCTTC.

This clone has just one count. V and J are TRBV6-5 and TRBJ2-1; 9 nucleotides line up with TRBD2. CDR1 is MNHEY, CDR2 SVGAGI, per germline. With 2 bases clipped from V and 2 bases from J, the junction kept 4 bases outside the gene matches. This CDR3 has 16 residues. CDR3 bases: TGTGCCAGCAGTTACGCCCGCGGGGGGGCCTACAATGAGCAGTTCTTC. Protein sequence: CASSYARGGAYNEQFF.

This chain connects TRBV28 to TRBJ1-5; TRBD1 agrees at 7 bases. This CDR3 contains 17 residues. Trimming took 4 bases from V and 3 from J; bases not matched to a gene: 12. The V gene's germline CDR1 is MDHEN and CDR2 SYDVKM. This CDR3 is CASSSISWDSHNQPQHF. For the CDR3, the DNA is TGTGCCAGCAGTTCCATATCCTGGGACAGTCACAATCAGCCCCAGCATTTT.

The table lists this clone with a few counts. One junction end does not reproduce the germline sequence, and a read error may be involved. The V call is TRBV7-9, the J call TRBJ1-2; unclear D gene. This CDR3 has 12 residues. In germline, CDR1 is SEHNR, CDR2 FQNEAQ (reference sequence). The DNA for the CDR3 is TGTTCCAGCAGCTTGTTGTTCAATGGCTACACCTTC. Residues: CSSSLLFNGYTF. The full variable domain, its missing parts supplied by reference TRBV7-9 and TRBJ1-2, is DTGVSQNPRHKITKRGQNVTFRCDPISEHNRLYWYRQTLGQGPEFLTYFQNEAQLEKSRLLSDRFSAERPKGSFSTLEIQRTEQGDSAMYLCSSSLLFNGYTFGSGTRLTVV.

The rearrangement joins TRBV18 to TRBJ1-1; TRBD1 matches 7 bases. The CDR3 totals 15 residues. The germline CDR1 and CDR2 sequences are KGHSH and LQKENI. The trim removed 1 base at V and 1 base at J, leaving 3 bases unmatched. CDR3 sequence (DNA): TGTGCCAGCTCACCACTAGGGGGCTGGAACACTGAAGCTTTCTTT. Amino acid sequence: CASSPLGGWNTEAFF.

The genes are TRBV6-5 and TRBJ1-4, with 7 bases matching TRBD1. CDR3 length: 15 residues. V dropped 5 bases and J dropped 3; count of bases not matched to a gene: 6. Germline V gives CDR1 MNHEY, CDR2 SVGAGI. CDR3 in amino acids: CASSADRDANEKLFF. CDR3 sequence (DNA): TGTGCCAGCAGTGCCGACAGGGATGCTAATGAAAAACTGTTTTTT.

This sequence joins TRBV7-8 and TRBJ2-3; 8 bases align to TRBD2. This CDR3 spans 18 amino acids. Unmatched junction bases numbered 11, after V lost 2 bases and J lost 1 base. Germline CDR1 and CDR2: SGHVS and FQNEAQ. The DNA for the CDR3 is TGTGCCAGCAGCTTATTTCGTCTTACGCGGGGGGGCACAGATACGCAGTATTTT. This translates into CASSLFRLTRGGTDTQYF.

The CDR3 DNA sequence: TGTGCCAGCAGTTTATCGTTGGCCAGTTTCTCCTACGAGCAGTACTTC. This encodes CASSLSLASFSYEQYF. This sequence joins TRBV27 and TRBJ2-7; D unresolved. Germline V gene data show CDR1 as MNHEY and CDR2 as SMNVEV (reference sequence). With 0 bases removed from V and 0 bases from J, the gap between germline ends came to 12 bases. This CDR3 region has 16 residues.

V and J are TRBV7-2 and TRBJ2-1; TRBD2 aligns across 8 bases. Germline V gives CDR1 SGHTA, CDR2 FQGNSA. The junction had 3 bases not matched to a gene; V was cut back by 0 bases and J by 8 bases. The CDR3 is 14 residues long. CDR3 sequence: CASSLAAGVYEQFF. Here the CDR3 DNA reads TGTGCCAGCAGCTTAGCAGCGGGGGTCTATGAGCAGTTCTTC.

The gene calls are TRBV28 and TRBJ1-6; the D gene is possibly TRBD1 (6 bases). The V and J ends lost 7 bases and 9 bases respectively, with 13 bases between them. The CDR3 totals 13 residues. Germline CDR1 and CDR2: MDHEN and SYDVKM. The DNA of the CDR3 is TGTGCCAGCATGCGGGGGGCGGGTTCACCCCTCCACTTT. Protein sequence: CASMRGAGSPLHF.

The genes are TRBV11-2 and TRBJ1-1, with D tentatively TRBD1 (5 bases). Trimming cost V 5 bases and J 5 bases, with 18 bases left between them. The CDR3 has 15 amino acids. Germline V gene lookup returns CDR1 SGHAT and CDR2 FQNNGV. CDR3 residues: CASSALIQTETEAFF. The DNA for the CDR3 is TGTGCCAGCAGCGCGCTAATCCAGACAGAAACTGAAGCTTTCTTT.

The gene calls are TRBV5-1 and TRBJ1-2, with TRBD1 matching over 8 bases. V was clipped by 4 bases and J by 5 bases; unmatched bases: 4. The CDR3 is made up of 13 amino acids. CDR1 is SGHRS and CDR2 is YFSETQ in the germline V gene. DNA of the CDR3: TGCGCCAGCAGCACGGACAGGGAGTATGGCTACACCTTC. Amino acid sequence: CASSTDREYGYTF.

A single count supports this clone. J is TRBJ1-2 and V is TRBV7-8, with a tentative D call TRBD1 (6 bases). V lost 5 bases and J 4 bases, leaving 17 bases between the germline ends. Germline-derived CDR1 and CDR2 are SGHVS and FQNEAQ. The CDR3 length is 15 residues. As DNA, the CDR3 is TGTGCCAGCAGCCCCACGGGGGGCAGCTCCTATGGCTACACCTTC. Translated, it gives CASSPTGGSSYGYTF.

The gene calls are TRBV11-2 and TRBJ2-4; 7 bases match TRBD1. V was pared by 3 bases and J by 7 bases, with 12 bases of the junction left unmatched. Looked up from germline, CDR1 is SGHAT and CDR2 is FQNNGV. The CDR3 is 16 amino acids. In DNA, the CDR3 is TGTGCCAGCAGCTTTCTGAGGGGGCCGGGTCGGAACATTCAGTACTTC. Translating it yields CASSFLRGPGRNIQYF.

The chain combines TRBV10-2 with TRBJ2-7, with TRBD2 matching over 8 bases. Germline V gene data show CDR1 as WSHSY and CDR2 as SAAADI. Trimming at V came to 6 bases and at J to 1 base, leaving 11 bases not matched to a gene. The CDR3 has 16 residues. In DNA, the CDR3 is TGCGCCAGCAGCCCCCCCGGGAGGGAAGAGTCCTACGAGCAGTACTTC. Residues: CASSPPGREESYEQYF.

The chain joins TRBV15 to TRBJ2-5; TRBD2 is a possible D gene (7 bases). The V end lost 3 bases, the J end lost 3 bases, and 17 bases lay between the germline ends. The germline V gene has CDR1 LNHNV and CDR2 YYDKDF (reference sequence). This CDR3 has 16 residues. The CDR3 reads CATSRRGGAEEETQYF. Here the CDR3 DNA reads TGTGCCACCAGCAGGAGGGGGGGTGCAGAGGAAGAGACCCAGTACTTC.

This chain connects TRBV5-1 to TRBJ1-1; 8 bases line up with TRBD1. The germline gives CDR1 SGHRS, CDR2 YFSETQ. The junction had 11 bases not matched to a gene; V was cut back by 6 bases and J by 1 base. CDR3 length: 16 residues. CDR3: CASTSTGVSQNTEAFF. In DNA form, the CDR3 reads TGCGCCAGCACTTCGACAGGGGTATCCCAGAACACTGAAGCTTTCTTT.

J is TRBJ2-3 and V is TRBV27, with 8 bases matching TRBD1. CDR3 length equals 16 residues. V lost 3 bases and J lost 6; bases outside the gene matches: 11. Germline assignment: CDR1 MNHEY and CDR2 SMNVEV (reference sequence). CDR3 bases: TGTGCCAGCAGTTTTTCACCGGACAGGGAGGATGATACGCAGTATTTT. It is translated as CASSFSPDREDDTQYF.

This sequence joins TRBV7-2 and TRBJ2-7, with TRBD2 matching 9 bases. Germline lookup yields CDR1 SGHTA and CDR2 FQGNSA. The V segment lost 2 bases and the J segment 4 bases; nucleotides outside the gene matches: 12. There are 17 residues in the CDR3. CDR3: CASSLRVQGTSSYEQYF. CDR3 sequence (DNA): TGTGCCAGCAGCTTAAGGGTACAAGGGACTAGCAGTTACGAGCAGTACTTC.

This clone was found once. The chain has TRBV10-1 and TRBJ1-1, with 7 positions matching TRBD1. With 4 bases clipped from V and 7 bases from J, the junction kept 6 bases outside the gene matches. The CDR3 is 13 residues long. The germline V gene has CDR1 WNHNN and CDR2 SYGVQD (reference sequence). CDR3 amino acids: CASSGETGSEAFF. DNA for the CDR3: TGCGCCAGCAGTGGGGAGACAGGGAGTGAAGCTTTCTTT.

This clone appeared a single time. V and J are TRBV5-1 and TRBJ1-4; D is unresolved. Germline V gene sequence: CDR1 SGHRS, CDR2 YFSETQ. Trimming pared 0 bases from V and 5 bases from J, leaving 11 bases between. The CDR3 is 15 residues long. The CDR3 bases are TGCGCCAGCAGCTTGGACCCCAGGTACAATGAAAAACTGTTTTTT. This codes for CASSLDPRYNEKLFF.

This chain connects TRBV28 to TRBJ2-1; possible D gene TRBD2, 6 bases. Germline CDR1 and CDR2: MDHEN and SYDVKM. There are 16 residues in the CDR3. Trimming pared 5 bases from V and 8 bases from J, leaving 22 bases between. The CDR3 DNA sequence: TGTGCCAGCAGTCCCCCCGGGAGAGTTCTGGGAGATGAGCAGTTCTTC. It translates to CASSPPGRVLGDEQFF.